The 24 T cell receptor beta chains below all came from one sample that was sequenced in a study of a mutant IDH1 vaccine in newly diagnosed glioma. Sequencing was performed with immunoSEQ multiplex PCR; in TCRdb, only in-frame clones are kept and a portion is missing. The sample consists of approximately 44,000 clones, around 78% of them appearing once. Indicated time point: week 35, safety follow-up. A 20-mer mutant IDH1 peptide at 300 ug was injected subcutaneously with topical imiquimod. Which antigens these TCRs recognize remains unknown. The sample consisted of PBMCs, taken from a glioma patient whose treatment included an IDH1 peptide vaccine. The source of these receptors is a man in his forties with glioma.

In DNA, the CDR3 is TGTGCCAGCAGTTACCAAGTAGCGGGCACCGGGGAGCTGTTTTTT. Protein product: CASSYQVAGTGELFF. The chain has TRBV6-5 and TRBJ2-2; TRBD2 matches 7 bases. Per germline, CDR1 MNHEY and CDR2 SVGAGI. J gave up 4 bases and V 2 bases, and 4 bases lay outside the gene matches. This CDR3 contains 15 residues.

There are a few counts of this clone. The chain joins TRBV25-1 to TRBJ2-3; D call uncertain. Germline V CDR1 and CDR2: MGHDK, SYGVNS. V shed 2 bases and J shed 7 bases, with 10 bases lying between them. This CDR3 region has 13 residues. The CDR3 DNA follows: TGTGCCAGCAGTGAAAGACCGGCGAATACGCAGTATTTT. Translation: CASSERPANTQYF. Combining the CDR3 with reference TRBV25-1 and TRBJ2-3 gives the whole variable domain EADIYQTPRYLVIGTGKKITLECSQTMGHDKMYWYQQDPGMELHLIHYSYGVNSTEKGDLSSESTVSRIRTEHFPLTLESARPSHTSQYLCASSERPANTQYFGPGTRLTVL.

This chain links TRBV25-1 with TRBJ1-2; D perhaps matches TRBD1 (5 bases). The CDR3 contains 16 residues. In germline, CDR1 is MGHDK, CDR2 SYGVNS. V was pared by 3 bases and J by 4 bases, with 18 bases between. CDR3 sequence: CASSDGLGRSTYGYTF. DNA of the CDR3: TGTGCCAGCAGTGACGGGCTGGGACGGAGTACCTATGGCTACACCTTC.

This chain joins TRBV7-9 and TRBJ2-1; the D gene is possibly TRBD2 (5 bases). CDR3 length: 13 residues. V lost 1 base to trimming and J lost 12 bases, with 13 bases between them. In germline, CDR1 is SEHNR, CDR2 FQNEAQ (reference sequence). The CDR3 DNA sequence: TGTGCCAGCAGCTTAGGGAGGACGCTTGGGCAGTTCTTC. It translates to CASSLGRTLGQFF.

The CDR3 DNA is TGCGCCAGCAGCTTTTCCGGGGAGGGGGCGAACACTGAAGCTTTCTTT. The encoded protein is CASSFSGEGANTEAFF. The rearrangement uses TRBV5-1 and TRBJ1-1; 7 positions agree with TRBD1. The CDR3 contains 16 residues. After removal of 2 bases from V and 1 base from J, the junction contained 8 bases not matched to a gene. Germline V lookup: CDR1 SGHRS, CDR2 YFSETQ. Full variable domain (remainder filled in from reference TRBV5-1 and TRBJ1-1): KAGVTQTPRYLIKTRGQQVTLSCSPISGHRSVSWYQQTPGQGLQFLFEYFSETQRNKGNFPGRFSGRQFSNSRSEMNVSTLELGDSALYLCASSFSGEGANTEAFFGQGTRLTVV.

This clone was seen once. This chain joins TRBV18 and TRBJ2-7, with TRBD1 matching 9 bases. The CDR3 runs 17 residues. CDR1 is KGHSH and CDR2 is LQKENI in the germline V gene. V lost 3 bases, J lost 4 bases, and 13 bases stayed unmatched. The CDR3 DNA follows: TGTGCCAGCTCACCCCTAAACCAACAGGGGGCAAGGTACGAGCAGTACTTC. Encoded protein: CASSPLNQQGARYEQYF. Together with reference TRBV18 and TRBJ2-7, the CDR3 gives the full variable domain: NAGVMQNPRHLVRRRGQEARLRCSPMKGHSHVYWYRQLPEEGLKFMVYLQKENIIDESGMPKERFSAEFPKEGPSILRIQQVVRGDSAAYFCASSPLNQQGARYEQYFGPGTRLTVT.

This clone was seen more than once but under ten times. This chain uses TRBV6-1 with TRBJ2-1; D perhaps matches TRBD1 (6 bases). There are 14 residues in the CDR3. The germline V gene encodes CDR1 MNHNS and CDR2 SASEGT. The V end lost 8 bases, the J end lost 0 bases, and 11 bases lay between the germline ends. The CDR3, as DNA: TGTGCCAGCGAGAGGGGGAGCTCCTACAATGAGCAGTTCTTC. Translating it yields CASERGSSYNEQFF.

The rearrangement uses TRBV2 and TRBJ1-5; D remains ambiguous. The CDR3 extends over 14 amino acids. Deletions cut 0 bases from V and 2 bases from J, with 5 bases between. CDR1 is SNHLY, CDR2 FYNNEI, per germline. The DNA of the CDR3 is TGTGCCAGCAGTGAAGCGCGAGGCAATCAGCCCCAGCATTTT. Protein sequence: CASSEARGNQPQHF.

The V call is TRBV6-5, the J call TRBJ2-7, with D tentatively TRBD1 (5 bases). V shed 5 bases and J shed 5 bases, with 7 bases lying between them. Germline CDR1 MNHEY, CDR2 SVGAGI. The CDR3 is 11 residues long. CDR3: CASSGAHEQYV. CDR3 sequence (DNA): TGTGCCAGCAGTGGGGCCCACGAGCAGTACGTC.

This chain uses TRBV6-1 with TRBJ1-2, with 7 bases aligning to TRBD1. This CDR3 comprises 13 residues. The ends lost 6 bases at V and 5 bases at J; junction bases unmatched: 6. Germline V CDR1 and CDR2: MNHNS, SASEGT. The CDR3 sequence is CASSAGQNYGYTF. CDR3 DNA sequence: TGTGCCAGCAGCGCGGGACAGAATTATGGCTACACCTTC.

This chain's CDR3 is CASSRLAGTDTQYF. DNA of the CDR3: TGTGCCAGCAGTCGACTAGCGGGCACAGATACGCAGTATTTT. This chain links TRBV6-5 with TRBJ2-3; 9 bases line up with TRBD2. Germline V gene data show CDR1 as MNHEY and CDR2 as SVGAGI. Germline trimming cut 5 bases from V and 1 base from J; bases unmatched to any gene: 1. The CDR3 covers 14 residues.

In its sample, this clone ranks as medium-sized. This chain links TRBV5-1 with TRBJ1-2, with 7 bases that match TRBD1. The CDR3 is 14 amino acids. Germline CDR1 reads SGHRS; CDR2 reads YFSETQ. Unmatched junction bases numbered 6, after V lost 3 bases and J lost 4 bases. The CDR3 loop reads CASSSDREGYGYTF. DNA for the CDR3: TGCGCCAGCAGCTCCGACAGGGAAGGCTATGGCTACACCTTC.

The chain couples TRBV19 to TRBJ2-5, with D perhaps TRBD1 or TRBD2 (5 bases each). Trimming removed 3 bases from V and 5 bases from J, with 10 bases in between. This CDR3 has 13 amino acids. Germline V gene lookup returns CDR1 LNHDA and CDR2 SQIVND (reference sequence). The CDR3 here is CASSMRGVETQYF. DNA for the CDR3: TGTGCCAGTAGTATGAGAGGGGTTGAGACCCAGTACTTC.

The chain carries TRBV7-2 and TRBJ1-5, with TRBD1 matching 8 bases. The CDR3 has 16 residues. Unmatched junction bases numbered 13, after V lost 6 bases and J lost 6 bases. Germline CDR1 reads SGHTA; CDR2 reads FQGNSA. CDR3 in amino acids: CASSYITGQGPQPQHF. CDR3 DNA: TGTGCCAGCAGTTATATTACCGGACAGGGCCCTCAGCCCCAGCATTTT.

The V call is TRBV7-2, the J call TRBJ2-5; 10 positions match TRBD2. CDR3 length equals 16 residues. The germline gives CDR1 SGHTA, CDR2 FQGNSA. Trimming took 5 bases from V and 1 from J; bases not matched to a gene: 7. The CDR3: CASSTSGARAQETQYF. The CDR3 region has the DNA TGTGCCAGCAGCACTAGCGGGGCTAGGGCCCAAGAGACCCAGTACTTC.

The chain employs TRBV12-5 and TRBJ2-1, with TRBD2 identical over 15 bases. This CDR3 is 16 amino acids long. Germline V CDR1 and CDR2: LGHNT, FRNRAP. The ends lost 4 bases at V and 8 bases at J; junction bases unmatched: 6. CDR3 in DNA: TGTGCTAGTGGTTCGACCGGGACTAGCGGGAGGTATGAGCAGTTCTTC. It codes for CASGSTGTSGRYEQFF.

The rearrangement uses TRBV12-5 and TRBJ2-7; 9 bases agree with TRBD2. The length of the CDR3 is 17 residues. Trimming cost V 2 bases and J 3 bases; bases outside gene matches: 11. CDR1 and CDR2 (germline): LGHNT, FRNRAP. The CDR3 here is CASGLPTAVAGDYEQYF. CDR3 sequence (DNA): TGTGCTAGTGGTTTGCCAACGGCGGTAGCGGGGGACTACGAGCAGTACTTC.

The chain employs TRBV15 and TRBJ2-1; 7 nucleotides match TRBD2. This CDR3 is built from 17 residues. The germline gives CDR1 LNHNV, CDR2 YYDKDF (reference sequence). V was pared by 4 bases and J by 10 bases, with 19 bases of the junction left unmatched. CDR3 DNA: TGTGCCACCAGCACCGATGCGGGAGAGGGATTTCTCGGAGAGCAGTTCTTC. Its translation: CATSTDAGEGFLGEQFF.

This clone was picked up a small number of times. The genes are TRBV6-1 and TRBJ1-2; possibly TRBD1 for D (6 bases). Trimming removed 3 bases at V and 6 bases at J, with 14 bases between. The CDR3 is 14 amino acids. The germline gives CDR1 MNHNS, CDR2 SASEGT. The CDR3 bases are TGTGCCAGCAGTGACAGGGGCTACAGGAATGGCTACACCTTC. The encoded protein is CASSDRGYRNGYTF.

V gene TRBV10-3 combines with J gene TRBJ2-7, with no clear D. Germline values: CDR1 ENHRY, CDR2 SYGVKD. The CDR3 length is 14 residues. V was trimmed by 3 bases and J by 2 bases, leaving 11 bases between them. CDR3 in amino acids: CAISDPGTTYEQYF. In DNA form, the CDR3 reads TGTGCCATCAGTGACCCCGGAACCACCTACGAGCAGTACTTC.

Worth noting for this clone: At one end, the junction sequence differs from germline, possibly due to a read error. The chain joins TRBV5-1 to TRBJ2-5; 8 positions agree with TRBD1. Germline V CDR1 and CDR2: SGHRS, YFSETQ. This CDR3 spans 13 amino acids. CDR3: CASRRQGQETQYF. CDR3 DNA sequence: TGTGCCAGCAGACGACAGGGGCAAGAGACCCAGTACTTC.

The V gene is TRBV7-7, the J gene TRBJ2-7, with TRBD1 matching 9 bases. The length of the CDR3 is 15 residues. Trimming took 5 bases from V and 5 from J; bases not matched to a gene: 10. Germline V CDR1 and CDR2: SSHAT, FNYEAQ (reference sequence). In DNA form, the CDR3 reads TGTGCCAGCAGCACCGGGACAGGGAGAAAAGACGAGCAGTACTTC. The encoded protein is CASSTGTGRKDEQYF. Full variable domain (missing parts from reference TRBV7-7 and TRBJ2-7): GAGVSQSPRYKVTKRGQDVTLRCDPISSHATLYWYQQALGQGPEFLTYFNYEAQPDKSGLPSDRFSAERPEGSISTLTIQRTEQRDSAMYRCASSTGTGRKDEQYFGPGTRLTVT.

The V gene is TRBV18, the J gene TRBJ1-3; weak D call: TRBD1 (6 bases). The CDR3 has 13 amino acids. V was clipped by 3 bases and J by 12 bases, with 15 bases between them. CDR1 and CDR2 from the germline V gene are KGHSH and LQKENI. The CDR3 DNA follows: TGTGCCAGCTCACCGGGACAACAGGGAAACATATATTTT. Encoded protein: CASSPGQQGNIYF.

This chain joins TRBV11-2 and TRBJ1-3, with TRBD1 identical over 7 bases. V lost 1 base and J lost 3; bases outside the gene matches: 9. CDR3 size: 17 residues. Germline values: CDR1 SGHAT, CDR2 FQNNGV. CDR3 bases: TGTGCCAGCAGCTTAGGAGCAGGGGGGATATTTGGAAACACCATATATTTT. Amino acids: CASSLGAGGIFGNTIYF.